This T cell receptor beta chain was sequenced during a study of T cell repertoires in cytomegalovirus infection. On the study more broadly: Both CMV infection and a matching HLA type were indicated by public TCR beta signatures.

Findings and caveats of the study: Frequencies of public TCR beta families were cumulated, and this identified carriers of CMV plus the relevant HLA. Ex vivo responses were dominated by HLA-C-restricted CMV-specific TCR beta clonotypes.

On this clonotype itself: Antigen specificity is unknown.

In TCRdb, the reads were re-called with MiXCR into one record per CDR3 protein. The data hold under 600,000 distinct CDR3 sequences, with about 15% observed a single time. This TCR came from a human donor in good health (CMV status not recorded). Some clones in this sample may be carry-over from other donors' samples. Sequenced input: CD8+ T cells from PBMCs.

The CDR3 loop reads CSARTSGRLGNEQFF. Here the CDR3 DNA reads TGCAGTGCTAGGACTAGCGGGAGGCTAGGCAATGAGCAGTTCTTC. The chain carries TRBV20-1 and TRBJ2-1; the match to TRBD2 covers 13 bases. The ends lost 3 bases at V and 6 bases at J; junction bases unmatched: 5. The CDR3 covers 15 residues. Germline CDR1 DFQATT, CDR2 SNEGSKA (reference sequence).